The present T cell receptor (beta chain) was sequenced within a study of shared clonotypes between healthy human individuals. Method: immunoSEQ multiplex PCR; TCRdb's copy keeps in-frame clones and lacks some. The profile shows 400,000 to 600,000 clones, roughly 95% of them singletons. The receptor was isolated from a woman under 40 in good health. Material: naive CD4+ T cells sorted from blood. Described subset: CD45RA+ positively selected.

The CDR3 region is CASSPGTTLLYEQYF. CDR3 sequence (DNA): TGTGCCAGCAGCCCCGGGACAACACTTCTCTACGAGCAGTACTTC. The chain employs TRBV6-6 and TRBJ2-7, with D possibly being TRBD1 (6 bases). The length of the CDR3 is 15 residues. Per germline, CDR1 MNHNY and CDR2 SVGAGI (reference sequence). Trimming shortened V by 6 bases and J by 3 bases, and 18 bases separated the two germline ends.